This T cell receptor beta chain is drawn from a study of technical replicates of blood from a few donors. TCRdb keeps only in-frame clones here, not all; method: immunoSEQ multiplex PCR. The sample includes nearly 90,000 clones, just under 95% of them seen just once. J lost 3 bases, V lost 3 bases, and 6 bases had no gene match. The germline V gene has CDR1 MNHEY and CDR2 SVGAGI. The CDR3 extends over 16 amino acids. This clone showed up just once. This clonotype was obtained from a human donor in good health. The chain joins TRBV6-5 to TRBJ2-2; 8 positions agree with TRBD2. The sequenced sample consisted of T cells isolated from PBMCs. CDR3 DNA: TGTGCCAGCAGTTATTCAGCGGGAGAACACACCGGGGAGCTGTTTTTT. Translating it yields CASSYSAGEHTGELFF.